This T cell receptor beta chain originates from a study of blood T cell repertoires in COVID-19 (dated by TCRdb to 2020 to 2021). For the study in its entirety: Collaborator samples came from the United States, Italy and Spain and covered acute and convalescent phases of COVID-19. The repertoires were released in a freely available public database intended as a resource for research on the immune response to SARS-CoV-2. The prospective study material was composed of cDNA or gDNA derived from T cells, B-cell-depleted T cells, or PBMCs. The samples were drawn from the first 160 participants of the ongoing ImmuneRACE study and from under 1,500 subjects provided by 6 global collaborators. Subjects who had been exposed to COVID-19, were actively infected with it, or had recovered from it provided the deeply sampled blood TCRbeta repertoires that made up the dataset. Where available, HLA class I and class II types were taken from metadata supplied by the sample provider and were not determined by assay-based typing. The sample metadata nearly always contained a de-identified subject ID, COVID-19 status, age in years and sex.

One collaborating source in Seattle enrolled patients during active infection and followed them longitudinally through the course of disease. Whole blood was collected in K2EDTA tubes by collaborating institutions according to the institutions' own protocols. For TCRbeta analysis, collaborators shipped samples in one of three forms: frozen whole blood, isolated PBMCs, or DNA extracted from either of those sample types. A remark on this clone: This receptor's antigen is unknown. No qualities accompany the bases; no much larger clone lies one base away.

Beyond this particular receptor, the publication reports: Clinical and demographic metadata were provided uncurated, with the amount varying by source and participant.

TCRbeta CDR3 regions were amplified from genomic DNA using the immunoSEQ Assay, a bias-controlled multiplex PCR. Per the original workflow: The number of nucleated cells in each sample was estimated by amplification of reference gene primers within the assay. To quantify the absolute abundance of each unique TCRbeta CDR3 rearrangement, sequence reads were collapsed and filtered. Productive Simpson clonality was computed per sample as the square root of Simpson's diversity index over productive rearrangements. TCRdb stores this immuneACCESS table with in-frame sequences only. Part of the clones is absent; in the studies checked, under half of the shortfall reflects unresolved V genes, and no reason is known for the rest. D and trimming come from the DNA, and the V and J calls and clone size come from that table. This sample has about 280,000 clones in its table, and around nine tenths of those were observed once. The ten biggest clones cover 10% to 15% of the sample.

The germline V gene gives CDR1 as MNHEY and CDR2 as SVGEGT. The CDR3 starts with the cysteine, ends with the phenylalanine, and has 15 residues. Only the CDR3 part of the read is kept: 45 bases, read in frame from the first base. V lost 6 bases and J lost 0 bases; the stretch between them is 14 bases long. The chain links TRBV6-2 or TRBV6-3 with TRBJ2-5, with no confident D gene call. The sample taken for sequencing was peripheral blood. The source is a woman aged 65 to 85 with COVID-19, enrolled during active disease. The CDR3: CASSPPDNNQETQYF. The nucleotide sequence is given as TGTGCCAGCAGCCCCCCTGACAACAACCAAGAGACCCAGTACTTC.